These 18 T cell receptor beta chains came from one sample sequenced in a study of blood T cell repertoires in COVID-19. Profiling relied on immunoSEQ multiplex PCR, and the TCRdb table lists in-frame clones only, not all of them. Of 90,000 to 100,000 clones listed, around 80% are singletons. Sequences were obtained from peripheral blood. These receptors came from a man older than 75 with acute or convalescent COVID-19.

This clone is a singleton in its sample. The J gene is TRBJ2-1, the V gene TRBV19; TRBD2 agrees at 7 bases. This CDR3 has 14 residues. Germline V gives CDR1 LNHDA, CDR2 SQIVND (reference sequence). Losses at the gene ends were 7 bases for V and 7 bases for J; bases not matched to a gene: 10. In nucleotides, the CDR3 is TGTGCCAGTAAAGGCGGGAGAATCGAAAATGAGCAGTTCTTC. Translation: CASKGGRIENEQFF.

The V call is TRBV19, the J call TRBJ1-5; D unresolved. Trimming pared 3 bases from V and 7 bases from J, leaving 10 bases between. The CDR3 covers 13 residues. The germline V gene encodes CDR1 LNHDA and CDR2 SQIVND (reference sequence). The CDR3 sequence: CASSILEGQPQHF. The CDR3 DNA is TGTGCCAGTAGTATTTTGGAGGGCCAGCCCCAGCATTTT.

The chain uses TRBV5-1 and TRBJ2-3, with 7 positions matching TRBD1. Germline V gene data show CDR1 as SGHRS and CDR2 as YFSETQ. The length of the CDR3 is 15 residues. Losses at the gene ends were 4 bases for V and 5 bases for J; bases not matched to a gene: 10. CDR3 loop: CASSPAGQDEDTQYF. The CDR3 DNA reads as TGCGCCAGCAGCCCCGCCGGACAGGACGAAGATACGCAGTATTTT.

The CDR3 coding sequence is TGTGCCAGCAGCTTAGGGAAAGCCGGGACACCTGGTAGGAACACTGAAGCTTTCTTT. Translating it yields CASSLGKAGTPGRNTEAFF. The chain joins TRBV7-8 to TRBJ1-1, with a tentative D call TRBD1 (6 bases). The CDR3 spans 19 residues. V was trimmed by 1 base and J by 1 base, leaving 22 bases between them. Germline CDR1 is SGHVS and CDR2 is FQNEAQ. Based on the CDR3 plus reference TRBV7-8 and TRBJ1-1, the full variable domain is GAGVSQSPRYKVAKRGQDVALRCDPISGHVSLFWYQQALGQGPEFLTYFQNEAQLDKSGLPSDRFFAERPEGSVSTLKIQRTQQEDSAVYLCASSLGKAGTPGRNTEAFFGQGTRLTVV.

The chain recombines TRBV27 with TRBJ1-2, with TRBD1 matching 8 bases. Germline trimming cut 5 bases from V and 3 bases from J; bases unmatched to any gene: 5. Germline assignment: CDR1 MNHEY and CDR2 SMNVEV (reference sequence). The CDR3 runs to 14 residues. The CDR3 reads CASSRTGSYYGYTF. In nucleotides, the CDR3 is TGTGCCAGCAGTCGGACAGGGAGTTACTATGGCTACACCTTC.

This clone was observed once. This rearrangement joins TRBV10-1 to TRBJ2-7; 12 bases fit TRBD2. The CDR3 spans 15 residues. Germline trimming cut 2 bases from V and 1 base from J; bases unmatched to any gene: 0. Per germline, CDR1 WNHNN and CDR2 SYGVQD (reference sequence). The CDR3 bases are TGCGCCAGCAGTGAGGGACTAGCGGGATCCTACGAGCAGTACTTC. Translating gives CASSEGLAGSYEQYF.

The CDR3 coding sequence is TGTGCCAGCAGCGGACAGGGGACTATGTATGGCTACACCTTC. Protein sequence: CASSGQGTMYGYTF. The chain combines TRBV9 with TRBJ1-2; 8 nucleotides match TRBD1. This CDR3 is 14 amino acids long. Germline assignment: CDR1 SGDLS and CDR2 YYNGEE. With 3 bases clipped from V and 5 bases from J, the junction kept 6 bases outside the gene matches.

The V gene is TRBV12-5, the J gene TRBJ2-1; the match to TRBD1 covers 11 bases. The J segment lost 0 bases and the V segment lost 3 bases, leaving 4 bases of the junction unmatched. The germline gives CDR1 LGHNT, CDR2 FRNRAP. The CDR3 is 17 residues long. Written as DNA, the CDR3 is TGTGCTAGTGGTTTTGGACAGGGGGCTTTCTCCTACAATGAGCAGTTCTTC. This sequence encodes CASGFGQGAFSYNEQFF.

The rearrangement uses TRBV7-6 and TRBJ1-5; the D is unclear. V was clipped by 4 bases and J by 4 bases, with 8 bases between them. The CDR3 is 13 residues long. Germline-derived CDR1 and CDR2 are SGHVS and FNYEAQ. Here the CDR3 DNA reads TGTGCCAGCAGCTCGCAGGAAAATCAGCCCCAGCATTTT. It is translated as CASSSQENQPQHF.

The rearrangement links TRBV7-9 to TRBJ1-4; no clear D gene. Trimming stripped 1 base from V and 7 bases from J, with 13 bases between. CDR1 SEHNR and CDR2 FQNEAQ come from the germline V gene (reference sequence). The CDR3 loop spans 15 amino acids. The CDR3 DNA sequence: TGTGCCAGCAGCTTAGATCCGGTTTCGGGTGAAAAACTGTTTTTT. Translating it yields CASSLDPVSGEKLFF. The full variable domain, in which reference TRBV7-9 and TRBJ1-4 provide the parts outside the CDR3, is DTGVSQNPRHKITKRGQNVTFRCDPISEHNRLYWYRQTLGQGPEFLTYFQNEAQLEKSRLLSDRFSAERPKGSFSTLEIQRTEQGDSAMYLCASSLDPVSGEKLFFGSGTQLSVL.

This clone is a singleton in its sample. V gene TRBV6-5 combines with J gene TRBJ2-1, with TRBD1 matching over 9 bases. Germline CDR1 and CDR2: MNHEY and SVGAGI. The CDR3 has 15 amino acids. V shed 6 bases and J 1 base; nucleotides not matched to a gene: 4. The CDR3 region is CASSWDRESYNEQFF. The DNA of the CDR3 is TGTGCCAGCAGCTGGGACAGGGAGTCCTACAATGAGCAGTTCTTC.

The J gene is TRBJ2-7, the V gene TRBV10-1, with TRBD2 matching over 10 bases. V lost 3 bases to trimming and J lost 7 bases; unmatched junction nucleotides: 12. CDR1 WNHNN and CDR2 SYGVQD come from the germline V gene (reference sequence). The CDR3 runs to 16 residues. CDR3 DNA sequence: TGCGCCAGCAGTGAAGGTGTAGCGGGAGGATCGCGGGAGCAGTACTTC. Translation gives CASSEGVAGGSREQYF.

DNA for the CDR3: TGTGCCACCAGCAGAGATCGGAGCGGGAGGGGCGAGCAGTACTTC. Protein sequence: CATSRDRSGRGEQYF. The chain joins TRBV15 to TRBJ2-7, with TRBD2 identical over 10 bases. V lost 0 bases and J lost 6; bases outside the gene matches: 5. Germline V CDR1 and CDR2: LNHNV, YYDKDF (reference sequence). The CDR3 runs 15 residues.

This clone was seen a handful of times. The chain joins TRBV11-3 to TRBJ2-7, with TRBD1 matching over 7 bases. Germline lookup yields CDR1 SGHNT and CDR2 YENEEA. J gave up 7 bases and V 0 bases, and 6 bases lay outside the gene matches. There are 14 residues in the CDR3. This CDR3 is CASSLDGQVGEQYF. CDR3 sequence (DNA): TGTGCCAGCAGCTTAGATGGACAGGTCGGGGAGCAGTACTTC.

The CDR3 nucleotides read TGCGCCAGCAGCTTGGCCGACAGGGTCTTAGAGACCCAGTACTTC. Translating gives CASSLADRVLETQYF. The V gene is TRBV5-1, the J gene TRBJ2-5, with TRBD1 identical over 7 bases. The junction had 6 bases not matched to a gene; V was cut back by 0 bases and J by 4 bases. Germline CDR1 is SGHRS and CDR2 is YFSETQ. This CDR3 comprises 15 residues.

The CDR3 loop reads CASSFLAGGLSREQFF. The CDR3 nucleotides read TGTGCCAGTAGTTTCTTAGCGGGAGGGTTATCAAGGGAGCAGTTCTTC. The chain joins TRBV19 to TRBJ2-1, with 11 positions matching TRBD2. The CDR3 has 16 amino acids. Germline loops: CDR1 LNHDA, CDR2 SQIVND (reference sequence). With V trimmed by 5 bases and J by 10 bases, 13 bases remained unmatched.

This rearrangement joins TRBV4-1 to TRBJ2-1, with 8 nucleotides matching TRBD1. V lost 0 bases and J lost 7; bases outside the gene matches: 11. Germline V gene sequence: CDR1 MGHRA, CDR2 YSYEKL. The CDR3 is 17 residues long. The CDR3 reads CASSQDMGQALGNEQFF. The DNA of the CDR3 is TGCGCCAGCAGCCAAGATATGGGACAGGCCTTGGGGAATGAGCAGTTCTTC.

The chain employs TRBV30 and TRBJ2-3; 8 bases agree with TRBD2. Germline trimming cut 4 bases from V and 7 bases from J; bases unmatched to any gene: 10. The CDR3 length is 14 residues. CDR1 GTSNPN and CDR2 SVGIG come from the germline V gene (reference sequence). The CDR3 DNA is TGTGCCTGGATTTCAAGCGGGGGTCCAAATACGCAGTATTTT. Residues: CAWISSGGPNTQYF.